The following is a T cell receptor (beta chain) sequence with its context. These data belong to a study of blood T cell repertoires in COVID-19. Study overall: The analysed material was cDNA or gDNA that came from T cells, B-cell-depleted T cells, or PBMCs.

Generated by immunoSEQ multiplex PCR, the TCRdb table keeps only in-frame clones and is missing some. The data hold around 250,000 clones, with approximately 81% observed a single time. CDR1 and CDR2 (germline): LGHNA, YSLEER. The CDR3 is made up of 15 amino acids. The V gene end was trimmed by 3 bases and the J gene end by 6 bases; junction bases not matched to a gene: 5. The rearrangement joins TRBV4-3 to TRBJ1-6, with 7 bases lining up with TRBD1. This sequence was found in a woman aged 18-29 years with acute or convalescent COVID-19. The sample taken for sequencing was peripheral blood. In DNA form, the CDR3 reads TGCGCCAGCAGCCAGGAGGACAGGCTTAATTCACCCCTCCACTTT. This gives the protein CASSQEDRLNSPLHF.